The entry below gives a single TCR beta chain sequence along with its context. No antigen is known for it. The sample originates from a study of OX40 agonist ivuxolimab in advanced cancers. On the study more broadly: Earlier anti-PD-1, anti-PD-L1 or anti-CTLA-4 therapy was permitted; around 40% had received some.

The repertoire was sequenced with immunoSEQ multiplex PCR; TCRdb's copy has only in-frame clones and lacks some. The sample holds approximately 48,000 clones; roughly three quarters are singletons and the top ten take around 4%. CDR1 and CDR2 (germline): SGHRS, YFSETQ. CDR3 size: 16 residues. The V end was cut by 0 bases, the J end by 5 bases, with 17 bases between. Study findings and constraints: Both CD4+ and CD8+ T cell populations in blood had undergone clonal expansion by week 6 at 0.1 to 3.0 mg/kg.

This chain links TRBV5-1 with TRBJ2-5, with TRBD2 as a possible D gene (6 bases). The source is an adult with an advanced solid tumor such as melanoma, head and neck, liver or kidney cancer. The material sequenced was CD4+ or CD8+ T cells sorted from blood, taken in a trial of the OX40 agonist ivuxolimab. The CDR3 DNA is TGCGCCAGCAGCTTGGAGGGCGGGGTAAGAAGGGAGACCCAGTACTTC. Protein sequence: CASSLEGGVRRETQYF.